The next 18 T cell receptor beta chains were all read from a single sample in a study of cytomegalovirus exposure and HLA in healthy donors. Sequencing was performed with immunoSEQ multiplex PCR; in TCRdb, only in-frame clones are kept and a portion is missing. The repertoire holds some 140,000 clones, with less than 90% as singletons. Sequencing was done on a sample of PBMCs. The receptors originated from a man younger than 30 in good health and CMV-seronegative.

The chain recombines TRBV7-2 with TRBJ2-7, with 8 bases identical to TRBD2. V gave up 2 bases and J gave up 2 bases; unmatched junction bases: 5. The CDR3 runs 15 residues. The V gene's germline CDR1 is SGHTA and CDR2 FQGNSA. Here the CDR3 DNA reads TGTGCCAGCAGCTTAAGGGCTAGCGGGCCCTACGAGCAGTACTTC. It encodes CASSLRASGPYEQYF. Together with reference TRBV7-2 and TRBJ2-7, the CDR3 gives the full variable domain: GAGVSQSPSNKVTEKGKDVELRCDPISGHTALYWYRQSLGQGLEFLIYFQGNSAPDKSGLPSDRFSAERTGGSVSTLTIQRTQQEDSAVYLCASSLRASGPYEQYFGPGTRLTVT.

The chain employs TRBV5-1 and TRBJ2-3; 8 bases map to TRBD1. From germline, CDR1 is SGHRS and CDR2 YFSETQ. This CDR3 region has 15 residues. Trimming at V came to 4 bases and at J to 2 bases, leaving 6 bases not matched to a gene. CDR3: CASSPGTGPTDTQYF. The CDR3 DNA follows: TGCGCCAGCAGCCCCGGGACAGGCCCCACAGATACGCAGTATTTT.

J is TRBJ2-2 and V is TRBV5-1; 11 bases line up with TRBD1. With V trimmed by 4 bases and J by 4 bases, 9 bases remained unmatched. Germline V gives CDR1 SGHRS, CDR2 YFSETQ. This CDR3 contains 17 residues. The CDR3 nucleotides read TGCGCCAGCAGCGCCAACCCCGGGACAGGGGGCACCGGGGAGCTGTTTTTT. This codes for CASSANPGTGGTGELFF.

J is TRBJ2-3 and V is TRBV20-1; the D is unclear. Per germline, CDR1 DFQATT and CDR2 SNEGSKA (reference sequence). The CDR3 is made up of 11 amino acids. Trimming removed 3 bases at V and 4 bases at J, with 5 bases between. CDR3 residues: CSASRPDTQYF. The CDR3 DNA reads as TGCAGTGCTAGTCGTCCAGATACGCAGTATTTT.

The rearrangement links TRBV6-5 to TRBJ2-5; 11 positions match TRBD2. The CDR3 is made up of 13 amino acids. Germline CDR1 reads MNHEY; CDR2 reads SVGAGI. Trimming removed 9 bases from V and 5 bases from J; junction bases left unmatched: 5. The CDR3 region is CASSGRAAETQYF. CDR3 DNA: TGTGCCAGTAGCGGGAGGGCCGCGGAGACCCAGTACTTC.

The chain employs TRBV29-1 and TRBJ2-7, with 7 bases aligning to TRBD2. The CDR3 runs to 14 residues. V lost 5 bases and J lost 0; bases outside the gene matches: 7. Germline V lookup: CDR1 SQVTM, CDR2 ANQGSEA. The CDR3 coding sequence is TGCAGCGTTTGGACGGGGGGATTCTCCTACGAGCAGTACTTC. It yields the protein CSVWTGGFSYEQYF.

J is TRBJ1-2 and V is TRBV18, with TRBD1 identical over 7 bases. CDR1 and CDR2 (germline): KGHSH, LQKENI. V was clipped by 1 base and J by 7 bases; unmatched bases: 6. The CDR3 extends over 14 amino acids. In nucleotides, the CDR3 is TGTGCCAGCTCACCACAGACGGGACAGAGTGGCTACACCTTC. Its protein is CASSPQTGQSGYTF. The variable domain in full, with the rest retrieved from reference TRBV18 and TRBJ1-2, is NAGVMQNPRHLVRRRGQEARLRCSPMKGHSHVYWYRQLPEEGLKFMVYLQKENIIDESGMPKERFSAEFPKEGPSILRIQQVVRGDSAAYFCASSPQTGQSGYTFGSGTRLTVV.

This chain joins TRBV27 and TRBJ2-6; the D is unclear. The V end lost 3 bases, the J end lost 2 bases, and 11 bases lay between the germline ends. This CDR3 is built from 16 residues. The germline gives CDR1 MNHEY, CDR2 SMNVEV (reference sequence). The DNA for the CDR3 is TGTGCCAGCAGTTTTTCGGGTAGCACTGGGGCCAACGTCCTGACTTTC. Protein: CASSFSGSTGANVLTF.

The V gene is TRBV27, the J gene TRBJ1-1, with D uncertain. The CDR3 runs to 15 residues. Germline V lookup: CDR1 MNHEY, CDR2 SMNVEV (reference sequence). Trimming removed 6 bases from V and 3 bases from J, with 17 bases in between. CDR3 residues: CASSLTLAGDTEAFF. The DNA of the CDR3 is TGTGCCAGCAGCCTAACATTGGCGGGAGACACTGAAGCTTTCTTT.

The V and J genes are TRBV6-1 and TRBJ2-7; 11 bases fit TRBD1. Per germline, CDR1 MNHNS and CDR2 SASEGT. V gave up 4 bases and J gave up 7 bases; unmatched junction bases: 6. CDR3 size: 14 residues. The DNA for the CDR3 is TGTGCCAGCAGTGCCGGACAGGGGGCGCTTGAGCAGTACTTC. It is translated as CASSAGQGALEQYF.

The chain has TRBV7-2 and TRBJ2-3, with D maybe TRBD1 (5 bases). Trimming left V 2 bases short and J 2 bases short, with 8 bases between. Germline assignment: CDR1 SGHTA and CDR2 FQGNSA. The CDR3 runs to 14 residues. Here the CDR3 DNA reads TGTGCCAGCAGCTTACAGGGCTCCACAGATACGCAGTATTTT. Protein sequence: CASSLQGSTDTQYF.

J is TRBJ2-6 and V is TRBV4-1; TRBD1 matches at 7 bases. The CDR3 spans 18 residues. With V trimmed by 8 bases and J by 0 bases, 13 bases remained unmatched. Germline V gives CDR1 MGHRA, CDR2 YSYEKL. DNA for the CDR3: TGCGCCAGCGCTAAGGTGACGGGACAGTTCTCTGGGGCCAACGTCCTGACTTTC. It translates to CASAKVTGQFSGANVLTF.

The genes are TRBV19 and TRBJ2-7; 8 nucleotides agree with TRBD1. The CDR3 spans 15 residues. The germline gives CDR1 LNHDA, CDR2 SQIVND (reference sequence). Unmatched junction bases numbered 9, after V lost 2 bases and J lost 6 bases. The CDR3 is CASSISHRGESEQYF. The CDR3 coding sequence is TGTGCCAGTAGTATAAGTCACAGGGGGGAGTCCGAGCAGTACTTC.

This chain links TRBV20-1 with TRBJ1-2; no clear D gene. V was cut by 2 bases and J by 1 base, with 2 bases left in between. This CDR3 is 11 amino acids long. Germline V CDR1 and CDR2: DFQATT, SNEGSKA (reference sequence). CDR3: CSARHNYGYTF. The CDR3 DNA reads TGCAGTGCTAGACATAACTATGGCTACACCTTC.

V gene TRBV25-1 combines with J gene TRBJ2-5; TRBD2 agrees at 14 bases. The CDR3 consists of 18 residues. J was trimmed by 0 bases and V by 3 bases; bases with no gene match: 6. In germline, CDR1 is MGHDK, CDR2 SYGVNS. The CDR3 region is CASSDAGLAGGNQETQYF. DNA for the CDR3: TGTGCCAGCAGTGATGCCGGACTAGCGGGGGGAAACCAAGAGACCCAGTACTTC. The full variable domain, rest sourced from reference TRBV25-1 and TRBJ2-5, is EADIYQTPRYLVIGTGKKITLECSQTMGHDKMYWYQQDPGMELHLIHYSYGVNSTEKGDLSSESTVSRIRTEHFPLTLESARPSHTSQYLCASSDAGLAGGNQETQYFGPGTRLLVL.

This rearrangement joins TRBV7-2 to TRBJ1-2; possibly TRBD1 for D (6 bases). V was trimmed by 6 bases and J by 8 bases, leaving 28 bases between them. This CDR3 spans 17 amino acids. Germline V lookup: CDR1 SGHTA, CDR2 FQGNSA. The CDR3: CASSFSRVALTGNGYTF. The CDR3 coding sequence is TGTGCCAGCAGTTTTAGTAGGGTGGCTTTGACAGGAAACGGCTACACCTTC.

V and J are TRBV6-1 and TRBJ1-3; no reliable D call. Germline lookup yields CDR1 MNHNS and CDR2 SASEGT. The CDR3 has 14 residues. The ends were cut back, 2 bases at V and 0 bases at J, with 5 bases in the middle. CDR3 DNA sequence: TGTGCCAGCAGTGAAAATCTCTCTGGAAACACCATATATTTT. This sequence encodes CASSENLSGNTIYF.

The CDR3 is CASSPTVSLVYEQYF. The DNA of the CDR3 is TGTGCCAGCAGCCCGACAGTGAGTCTGGTATACGAGCAGTACTTC. The chain employs TRBV7-8 and TRBJ2-7, with a possible D match to TRBD1 (5 bases). This CDR3 has 15 residues. The ends were cut back, 5 bases at V and 4 bases at J, with 18 bases in the middle. Germline V lookup: CDR1 SGHVS, CDR2 FQNEAQ.